The clone carrying this T cell receptor beta chain was counted a few times. The antigen remains undetermined. The source of the sample is a study of shared clonotypes between healthy human individuals. Trimming stripped 4 bases from V and 0 bases from J, with 10 bases between. The germline CDR1 and CDR2 sequences are LGHNA and YNFKEQ. The CDR3 loop spans 15 amino acids. Clones were read by immunoSEQ multiplex PCR, and TCRdb kept only the in-frame ones, dropping some. The sample includes about 690,000 clones, roughly 88% of them seen just once. Findings of the study overall: Investigators collected only blood, and repertoires in tissues likely differ. Clonotypes shared by all four donors outscored non-shared clonotypes in generation probability.

The source is a man aged 18-30 years in good health. Some clones in this sample may be carry-over from other donors' samples. The sequenced sample was memory CD8+ T cells from PBMCs. Sample subset: CD45RO+ cells pooled with CCR7-negative TemRA cells. The chain combines TRBV4-2 with TRBJ2-1, with TRBD2 as a possible D gene (5 bases). The CDR3: CASSRNGVSYNEQFF. In nucleotides, the CDR3 is TGTGCCAGCAGCCGGAACGGGGTCTCCTACAATGAGCAGTTCTTC.